The text below deals with one TCR beta chain. This clonotype was detected ten times or more. Its antigen is not yet known. No clone much larger than this one lies a single base away; base qualities are absent. The data stem from a study of Graves' ophthalmopathy and Graves' hyperthyroidism (dated by TCRdb to between 2018 and 2020). Regarding the complete study: Peripheral blood was collected at initial diagnosis, before any treatment. TCR beta repertoire signatures were used to distinguish Graves' ophthalmopathy from Graves' hyperthyroidism and to predict progression to ophthalmopathy. In total, 135 blood samples were TCR-sequenced: 43 ophthalmopathy, some 75 hyperthyroidism and 17 hyperthyroidism-to-ophthalmopathy patients. To explore V-J signatures that distinguish ophthalmopathy from hyperthyroidism, a discovery set of around 100 patients was enrolled, made up of around 40 with ophthalmopathy and some 56 with stable hyperthyroidism. The independent validation cohort included 18 to 20 hyperthyroidism patients plus 17 patients who later progressed from hyperthyroidism to ophthalmopathy. In five or six hyperthyroidism patients, the T-cell repertoires found in thyroid tissue were compared with those found in blood. After sampling, hyperthyroidism patients received methimazole starting at 30 mg daily, and ophthalmopathy patients received high-dose intravenous methylprednisolone. The approximately 98 discovery patients were randomly divided into training and test sets at a 7:3 ratio.

Ophthalmopathy patients were characterized by moderately to severely active disease, a Clinical Activity Score of at least 3, a NOSPECS grade of at least 4, and a disease duration under 3 months. Patients were excluded if they had other autoimmune diseases, uncontrolled infections, pregnancy or lactation. Clinical symptoms, serum thyroxine, TRAb, thyroid ultrasound and orbital computed tomography were used for diagnosis. Using Ficoll-Paque density gradient centrifugation, PBMCs were isolated from 10 ml of fresh peripheral blood. Trizol reagent was used to extract the total RNA, and its quality was then checked on an Agilent 2100 Bioanalyzer. Study-wide findings and limitations: Most of the expanded thyroid clonotypes with a frequency above 0.001 were also detected in blood, and it was suggested that the thyroid immune response may be reflected by blood repertoires. In validation, the model predicted ophthalmopathy progression with roughly 68% sensitivity and 72.22% specificity; roughly eleven predicted patients were CT-confirmed with GO in a median of roughly 6.8 months. Ophthalmopathy was separated from stable hyperthyroidism by the 13-signature model with around 88% sensitivity and about 81% specificity in cross-validation and with 80%/75% in the test set. No statistical method was used to set the sample size in advance, and the investigators knew which group each participant was assigned to.

Cut back by 3 bases and 2 bases, the V and J ends lie 19 bases apart. From a lookup of the germline V gene, CDR1 and CDR2 are KGHSH and LQKENI. The CDR3 numbers 17 residues from cysteine through phenylalanine. CDR3 DNA is the only sequence kept; it has 51 bases, read in frame from the first base. TCR beta CDR3 regions were amplified from RNA transcripts for repertoire sequencing. The first round was an RT-PCR using HTBI primers with the Qiagen OneStep RT-PCR kit, and this first round was followed by a second-round multiplex PCR, then size selection and purification. The libraries underwent paired-end sequencing with 100 bp reads on an Illumina HiSeq2000. In the original analysis: SOAPnuke was used for read processing, and reads with adapters, uncalled bases, a mean Phred below 15, or no exact constant-primer or identifier match were discarded. High-quality paired reads were merged with COPE v1.2.5. Each unique nucleotide sequence was treated as a clonotype, and MiTCR v1.1 was used to align the clonotypes to the IMGT TRB V, D and J references. Analysis was restricted to V-J combinations with a frequency above 0.0001, which covered 99% to 99.2% of repertoires. For each V-J combination, a TCR clonal expansion and chaos score was defined as the ratio of F50 clonal expansion to chaos observed in the TCRdist matrix. Welch's t-statistics and random forest were used to narrow the features down to about twelve V-J combinations, which were then fed into a naive Bayes classifier. Thyroid-blood repertoire similarity was quantified with the Morisita-Horn index. TCRdb trimmed public reads at Q25 via fastp, called clones via MiXCR and kept in-frame beta chains. A single entry per CDR3 protein holds the most common genes and DNA from its merged rows. The V and J calls come from TCRdb's annotation, not from the publication. In this sample the table shows about 480,000 distinct CDR3 sequences, around an eighth of which occur a single time. The ten largest make up around 9.8% of the sample.

The chain uses TRBV18 and TRBJ2-5, with a weak D call of TRBD1 (6 bases match). Material: blood. This TCR came from a young woman with Graves' ophthalmopathy. Donor details come from another sample of the same person, matched by shared clones. The DNA sequence is given as TGTGCCAGCTCACCGAAAAGAACGACAGGAGAACAAGAGACCCAGTACTTC. It translates to CASSPKRTTGEQETQYF.